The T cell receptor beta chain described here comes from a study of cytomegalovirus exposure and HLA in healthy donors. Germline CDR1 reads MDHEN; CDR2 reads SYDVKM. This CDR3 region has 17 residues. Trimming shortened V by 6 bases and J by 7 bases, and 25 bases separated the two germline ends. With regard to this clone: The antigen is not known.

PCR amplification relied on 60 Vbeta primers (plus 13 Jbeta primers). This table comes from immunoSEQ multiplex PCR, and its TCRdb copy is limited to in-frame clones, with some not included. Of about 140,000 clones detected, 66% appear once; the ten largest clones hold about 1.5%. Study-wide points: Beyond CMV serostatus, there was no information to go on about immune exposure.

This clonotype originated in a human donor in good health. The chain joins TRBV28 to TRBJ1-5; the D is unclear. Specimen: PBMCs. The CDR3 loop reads CASSSEAWPQAWQPQHF. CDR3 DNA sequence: TGTGCCAGCAGCTCCGAGGCTTGGCCCCAAGCATGGCAGCCCCAGCATTTT.